These 16 T cell receptor beta chains were all obtained from the same sample, sequenced in a study of PD-1 blockade in classical Hodgkin lymphoma. Patients all relapsed after autologous stem cell transplantation, and there was variation in brentuximab vedotin exposure. Method: immunoSEQ multiplex PCR; TCRdb's copy keeps in-frame clones and lacks some. This table holds 75,000 to 100,000 clones, roughly 79% found once. The specimen was peripheral blood mononuclear cells (PBMCs), collected before the second cycle of nivolumab. These receptors were collected from a human donor with classical Hodgkin lymphoma.

The chain joins TRBV28 to TRBJ1-4; the match to TRBD1 covers 10 bases. This CDR3 region has 16 residues. V lost 0 bases and J lost 5; bases outside the gene matches: 3. Germline V gene lookup returns CDR1 MDHEN and CDR2 SYDVKM. In nucleotides, the CDR3 is TGTGCCAGCAGTTTATGGTCGACAGGGGGCAATGAAAAACTGTTTTTT. It translates to CASSLWSTGGNEKLFF. The entire variable domain, with the rest obtained from reference TRBV28 and TRBJ1-4, is as follows: DVKVTQSSRYLVKRTGEKVFLECVQDMDHENMFWYRQDPGLGLRLIYFSYDVKMKEKGDIPEGYSVSREKKERFSLILESASTNQTSMYLCASSLWSTGGNEKLFFGSGTQLSVL.

The gene calls are TRBV19 and TRBJ1-1; no clear D gene. The CDR3 contains 12 residues. V was trimmed by 7 bases and J by 4 bases, leaving 10 bases between them. The V gene's germline CDR1 is LNHDA and CDR2 SQIVND (reference sequence). CDR3 region: CASTGRSTEAFF. CDR3 DNA: TGTGCCAGTACTGGACGGTCCACTGAAGCTTTCTTT. Full variable domain (remainder filled in from reference TRBV19 and TRBJ1-1): DGGITQSPKYLFRKEGQNVTLSCEQNLNHDAMYWYRQDPGQGLRLIYYSQIVNDFQKGDIAEGYSVSREKKESFPLTVTSAQKNPTAFYLCASTGRSTEAFFGQGTRLTVV.

This clone was detected a few times. This rearrangement joins TRBV4-2 to TRBJ2-4; D is unresolved. CDR1 is LGHNA, CDR2 YNFKEQ, per germline. V lost 3 bases, J lost 9 bases, and 9 bases lay in between. This CDR3 contains 12 residues. The CDR3 is CASSQPSPIQYF. The CDR3 region has the DNA TGTGCCAGCAGCCAGCCGTCACCCATTCAGTACTTC.

V is TRBV5-8 and J is TRBJ2-7, with D possibly being TRBD2 (6 bases). The CDR3 is made up of 15 amino acids. V shed 0 bases and J shed 0 bases, with 10 bases lying between them. Germline CDR1 is SGHTS and CDR2 is YDEGEE. In nucleotides, the CDR3 is TGTGCCAGCAGCTTGGCCGGAGGGAGCTCCTACGAGCAGTACTTC. It specifies CASSLAGGSSYEQYF.

This clone was detected once. The rearrangement uses TRBV10-1 and TRBJ2-7; D is possibly TRBD1 (6 bases). Germline V lookup: CDR1 WNHNN, CDR2 SYGVQD (reference sequence). There are 14 residues in the CDR3. Trimming stripped 0 bases from V and 5 bases from J, with 11 bases between. The CDR3 reads CASSESGQINEQYF. CDR3 nucleotide sequence: TGCGCCAGCAGTGAGTCCGGACAGATCAACGAGCAGTACTTC.

This clone has a single count. This chain uses TRBV29-1 with TRBJ2-7; possible D gene TRBD2, 5 bases. Per the germline V gene, CDR1 is SQVTM and CDR2 is ANQGSEA. The CDR3 sequence is 13 residues long. Trimming took off 2 bases at V and 6 bases at J, with 14 bases between the two ends. CDR3 DNA sequence: TGCAGCGTTGAAATGCGGGTCGGCGGCGAGCAGTACTTC. Translated, it gives CSVEMRVGGEQYF.

This chain links TRBV6-1 with TRBJ2-7, with 7 positions matching TRBD2. The CDR3 runs 19 residues. The ends lost 0 bases at V and 1 base at J; junction bases unmatched: 15. Germline V gene data show CDR1 as MNHNS and CDR2 as SASEGT. CDR3 loop: CASSEAWARGGAQSYEQYF. The CDR3 nucleotides read TGTGCCAGCAGTGAAGCTTGGGCACGCGGGGGAGCGCAGTCCTACGAGCAGTACTTC.

A word on this clone: Other DNA sequences in this specimen translate into the identical CDR3. The chain recombines TRBV2 with TRBJ1-1; D gene unclear. This CDR3 region has 13 residues. CDR1 and CDR2 (germline): SNHLY, FYNNEI. Deletions cut 4 bases from V and 0 bases from J, with 6 bases between. Written as DNA, the CDR3 is TGTGCCAGCAGTGGGGGTTTGAACACTGAAGCTTTCTTT. Protein: CASSGGLNTEAFF.

This sequence joins TRBV21-1 and TRBJ2-6; the D segment call TRBD1 is taken from the table without a DNA check. TRBV21-1 is a listed pseudogene. CDR3 size: 17 residues. The CDR3 reads CASNTDRSCSGANVLTF. The CDR3, as DNA: TGTGCCAGCAATACCGACAGGTCCTGCTCTGGGGCCAACGTCCTGACTTTC.

V gene TRBV2 combines with J gene TRBJ2-3; 9 bases match TRBD2. This CDR3 comprises 16 residues. Germline CDR1 is SNHLY and CDR2 is FYNNEI. With V trimmed by 3 bases and J by 2 bases, 6 bases remained unmatched. The CDR3 DNA sequence: TGTGCCAGCAGTGATAGGGGGACTAGCACCACAGATACGCAGTATTTT. Translating gives CASSDRGTSTTDTQYF.

The V call is TRBV5-4, the J call TRBJ2-3; TRBD2 matches 8 bases. The germline gives CDR1 SGHNT, CDR2 YYREEE (reference sequence). The V and J ends lost 0 bases and 1 base, in that order; junction bases with no gene match: 4. This CDR3 has 16 amino acids. This chain's CDR3 is CASSLVKAGGTDTQYF. The CDR3 DNA reads TGTGCCAGCAGCTTGGTAAAAGCGGGAGGCACAGATACGCAGTATTTT.

This clone has more than one count but fewer than ten. The chain employs TRBV30 and TRBJ2-1; the D gene is possibly TRBD2 (6 bases). The CDR3 length is 15 residues. Germline V gene sequence: CDR1 GTSNPN, CDR2 SVGIG (reference sequence). Trimming left V 1 base short and J 0 bases short, with 10 bases between. The chain's CDR3 is CAWSGFSGSYNEQFF. The CDR3 region has the DNA TGTGCCTGGAGTGGCTTTAGCGGCTCCTACAATGAGCAGTTCTTC.

The chain uses TRBV25-1 and TRBJ1-4; 8 positions match TRBD1. This CDR3 spans 15 amino acids. Trimming at V came to 4 bases and at J to 4 bases, leaving 5 bases not matched to a gene. The germline CDR1 and CDR2 sequences are MGHDK and SYGVNS. CDR3 DNA: TGTGCCAGCAGTGCAATGACAGGGGATAATGAAAAACTGTTTTTT. This gives the protein CASSAMTGDNEKLFF.

The table lists this clone with a count of one. This chain links TRBV10-3 with TRBJ1-1; TRBD1 matches at 7 bases. In germline, CDR1 is ENHRY, CDR2 SYGVKD. The CDR3 consists of 13 residues. V was pared by 8 bases and J by 1 base, with 4 bases of the junction left unmatched. DNA of the CDR3: TGTGCCATCGGGACAGAAGAGAACACTGAAGCTTTCTTT. This encodes CAIGTEENTEAFF.

CDR3 in amino acids: CATSRLNMGHSGVEAFF. DNA of the CDR3: TGTGCCACCAGCAGGCTTAATATGGGGCATTCCGGAGTAGAAGCTTTCTTT. The chain combines TRBV15 with TRBJ1-1, with D possibly being TRBD1 (5 bases). Germline CDR1 is LNHNV and CDR2 is YYDKDF (reference sequence). The CDR3 is 17 residues long. V was shortened by 3 bases and J by 8 bases, with 25 bases between the two germline ends.

This chain links TRBV19 with TRBJ1-1; D is uncertain. Germline CDR1 is LNHDA and CDR2 is SQIVND (reference sequence). Trimming took off 7 bases at V and 9 bases at J, with 15 bases between the two ends. This CDR3 comprises 12 residues. The CDR3 region is CASMGGSRKAFF. The CDR3 nucleotides read TGTGCCAGTATGGGAGGAAGCAGGAAAGCTTTCTTT. Supplemented by reference TRBV19 and TRBJ1-1, the full variable domain reads DGGITQSPKYLFRKEGQNVTLSCEQNLNHDAMYWYRQDPGQGLRLIYYSQIVNDFQKGDIAEGYSVSREKKESFPLTVTSAQKNPTAFYLCASMGGSRKAFFGQGTRLTVV.